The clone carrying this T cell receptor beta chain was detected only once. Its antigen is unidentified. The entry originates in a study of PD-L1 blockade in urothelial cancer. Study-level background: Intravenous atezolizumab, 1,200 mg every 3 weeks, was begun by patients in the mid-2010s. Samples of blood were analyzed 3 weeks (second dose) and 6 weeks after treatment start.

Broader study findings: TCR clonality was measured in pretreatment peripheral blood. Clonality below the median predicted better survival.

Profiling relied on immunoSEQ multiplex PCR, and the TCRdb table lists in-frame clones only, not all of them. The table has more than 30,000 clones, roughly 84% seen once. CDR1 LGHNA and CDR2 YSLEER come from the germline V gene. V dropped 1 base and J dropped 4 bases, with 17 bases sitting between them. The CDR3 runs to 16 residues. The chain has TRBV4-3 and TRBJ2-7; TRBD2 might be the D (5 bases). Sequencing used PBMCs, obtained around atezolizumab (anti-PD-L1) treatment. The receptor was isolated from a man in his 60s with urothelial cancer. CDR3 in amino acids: CASSQGYSGRQYEQYF. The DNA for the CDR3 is TGCGCCAGCAGCCAAGGCTATTCGGGGAGACAATACGAGCAGTACTTC.